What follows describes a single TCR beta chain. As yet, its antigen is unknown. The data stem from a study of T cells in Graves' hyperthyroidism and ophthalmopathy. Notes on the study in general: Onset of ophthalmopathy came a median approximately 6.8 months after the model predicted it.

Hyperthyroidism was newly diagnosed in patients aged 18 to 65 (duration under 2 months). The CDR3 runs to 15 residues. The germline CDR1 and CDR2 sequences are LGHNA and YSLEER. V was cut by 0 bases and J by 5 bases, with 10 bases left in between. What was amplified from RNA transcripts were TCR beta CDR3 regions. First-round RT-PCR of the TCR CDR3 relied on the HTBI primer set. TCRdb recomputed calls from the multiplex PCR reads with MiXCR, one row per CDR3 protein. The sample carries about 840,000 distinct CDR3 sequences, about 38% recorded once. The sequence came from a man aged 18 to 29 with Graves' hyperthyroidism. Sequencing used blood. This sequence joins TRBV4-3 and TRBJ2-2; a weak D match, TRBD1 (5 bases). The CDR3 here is CASSQEDTPTGELFF. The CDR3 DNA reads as TGCGCCAGCAGCCAAGAGGACACACCAACCGGGGAGCTGTTTTTT.